The sequence of this T cell receptor (beta chain) was determined in a study of shared clonotypes between healthy human individuals. On the study more broadly: Donor composition was a couple of women and three men, aged 18 to 49. Study outcomes and limitations: There were few donors, and this limited the genetic and exposure-history diversity represented.

The count of this clone is one. Its antigen is not known. Everyone who donated was a Caucasian adult who lived in Nashville, Tennessee. Germline values: CDR1 SNHLY, CDR2 FYNNEI. The V gene lost 7 bases and the J gene lost 2 bases, with 11 bases spanning the gap. The CDR3 sequence is 13 residues long. Methods used by the authors: ImmunoSEQ sequences covered only the junction and lacked quality scores; filtering therefore differed. TCRdb's copy holds only in-frame clones and misses some; the assay was immunoSEQ multiplex PCR. V and J calls plus clone size are reproduced from that table; the DNA served to infer D and trimming. The table records 2 million to 2.5 million clones, 93% of them present only once.

Sequenced sample: naive CD4+ T cells from PBMCs. The subset: CD45RA+ positively selected. This sequence joins TRBV2 and TRBJ2-5; the D is unclear. The clonotype was recovered from a man aged 18 to 35 in good health. Some clones in this sample may be carry-over from other donors' samples. The CDR3 coding sequence is TGTGCCAGCACCCTCCCGGAGCAAGAGACCCAGTACTTC. This translates into CASTLPEQETQYF.